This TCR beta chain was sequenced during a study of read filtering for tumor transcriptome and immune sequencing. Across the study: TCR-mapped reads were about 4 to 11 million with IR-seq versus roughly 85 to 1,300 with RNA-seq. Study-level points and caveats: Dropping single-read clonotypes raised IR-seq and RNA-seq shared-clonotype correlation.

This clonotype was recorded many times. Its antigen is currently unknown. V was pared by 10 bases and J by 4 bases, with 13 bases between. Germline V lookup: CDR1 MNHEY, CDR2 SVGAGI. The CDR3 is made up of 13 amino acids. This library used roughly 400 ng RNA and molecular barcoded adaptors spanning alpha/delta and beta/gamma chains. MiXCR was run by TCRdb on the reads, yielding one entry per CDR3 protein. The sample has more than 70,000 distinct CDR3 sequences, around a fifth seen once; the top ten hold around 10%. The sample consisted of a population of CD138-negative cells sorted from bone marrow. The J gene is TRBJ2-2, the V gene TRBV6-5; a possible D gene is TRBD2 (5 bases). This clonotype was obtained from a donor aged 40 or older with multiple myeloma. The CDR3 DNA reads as TGTGCCACCGAGAGGGCAGGCACCGGGGAGCTGTTTTTT. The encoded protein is CATERAGTGELFF.